One T cell receptor (beta chain) is described in this entry. Antigen unknown. The sample is drawn from a study of cytomegalovirus exposure and HLA in healthy donors. Looking at the study overall: Findings of an earlier analysis included more than 90 million unique TCR beta sequences from 190 million or so T cells. Findings of the study overall: Association of a missense DCLRE1C variant with TCR beta V- and J-gene trimming was reported in a later analysis. Among donors in an Asian-associated ancestry cluster, a later analysis reportedly found fewer N-insertions than the approximately 700-donor mean. In a later analysis, across HLA loci, associated TCR counts were highest for DRB1, lowest for HLA-C.

This PCR relied on a set of 60 Vbeta primers and 13 Jbeta primers. Assay: immunoSEQ multiplex PCR; the TCRdb copy retains only in-frame clones and omits some. The repertoire holds roughly 140,000 clones, almost 85% seen once, with roughly 9.9% in the top ten. The CDR3 is 17 residues long. Trimming at V came to 2 bases and at J to 2 bases, leaving 12 bases not matched to a gene. Germline V gives CDR1 SGDLS, CDR2 YYNGEE. The receptor was isolated from a woman aged 55 to 70 in good health and CMV-seropositive. The chain is built from TRBV9 and TRBJ1-1, with 7 bases identical to TRBD1. The sequenced sample consisted of PBMCs. The CDR3 sequence is CASSVGPGGTLNTEAFF. CDR3 coding DNA: TGTGCCAGCAGCGTGGGCCCAGGGGGGACACTAAACACTGAAGCTTTCTTT.